These T cell receptor beta chains were read from a single sample in a study of blood T cell repertoires in COVID-19. Sequenced by immunoSEQ multiplex PCR; TCRdb stores in-frame clones only, minus some. The repertoire holds 9,500 to 11,000 clones, with 80% to 90% as singletons. Sequencing was done on a sample of peripheral blood. These receptors were obtained from a human donor in a cohort sampled during active COVID-19. CDR3s include the opening cysteine and the closing phenylalanine or tryptophan. The D gene is left open where the match is weak. Clone size, where shown, is once, few, many, or a class for clones that have expanded.

V gene	D gene	J gene	clone size	CDR3 protein	CDR3 DNA
TRBV3-1/TRBV3-2	.	TRBJ2-1	.	CASSQDHYNEQFF	TGTGCCAGCAGCCAAGACCACTACAATGAGCAGTTCTTC
TRBV30	.	TRBJ1-1	.	CAWSIGGVTAFF	TGTGCCTGGAGTATCGGGGGTGTGACAGCTTTCTTT
TRBV4-2	TRBD2	TRBJ2-3	.	CASSQDVAGSAGGTQYF	TGTGCCAGCAGCCAAGATGTAGCGGGTTCTGCGGGCGGTACGCAGTATTTT
TRBV12-3/TRBV12-4	.	TRBJ1-5	.	CASSFQGTQPQHF	TGTGCCAGCAGTTTCCAGGGAACTCAGCCCCAGCATTTT
TRBV10-1	TRBD1	TRBJ1-5	few	CASSGQGNQPQHF	TGCGCCAGCAGCGGACAGGGGAACCAGCCCCAGCATTTT
TRBV28	.	TRBJ2-7	.	CASSLYGGAPPEQYF	TGTGCCAGCAGTTTATATGGGGGCGCACCCCCGGAGCAGTACTTC
TRBV5-1	TRBD2	TRBJ2-3	.	CASSPSGRPSTDTQYF	TGCGCCAGCAGCCCCAGCGGGAGGCCTTCCACAGATACGCAGTATTTT
TRBV11-2	.	TRBJ2-7	.	CASSLSVPTSHFYYEQYF	TGTGCCAGCAGCTTATCCGTTCCGACTTCCCACTTTTACTACGAGCAGTACTTC
TRBV19	.	TRBJ2-3	.	CASSMTLVTFASTDTQYF	TGTGCCAGTAGTATGACCCTGGTGACATTCGCTAGCACAGATACGCAGTATTTT
TRBV20-1	TRBD1	TRBJ2-5	once	CSASEGQGPRETQYF	TGCAGTGCTAGTGAAGGACAGGGACCTCGGGAGACCCAGTACTTC
TRBV27	TRBD2	TRBJ2-3	.	CASKGESSGTDTQYF	TGTGCCAGCAAGGGAGAGTCTAGCGGGACAGATACGCAGTATTTT
TRBV9	.	TRBJ2-4	.	CASSPGRGREYF	TGTGCCAGCAGCCCCGGTAGGGGCAGGGAGTACTTC
TRBV11-3	TRBD2	TRBJ2-1	.	CASSLGTSGRVEQFF	TGTGCCAGCAGCCTAGGGACTAGCGGGAGAGTTGAGCAGTTCTTC
TRBV19	.	TRBJ1-1	.	CASSRTNRPNTEAFF	TGTGCCAGTAGTCGGACAAATAGACCGAACACTGAAGCTTTCTTT
TRBV28	.	TRBJ1-1	.	CASTKIAVVPIRFNTEAFF	TGTGCCAGCACCAAAATTGCGGTCGTCCCTATTCGATTCAACACTGAAGCTTTCTTT
TRBV19	.	TRBJ1-1	.	CASSTQASNTEAFF	TGTGCCAGTAGTACACAGGCTTCGAACACTGAAGCTTTCTTT
TRBV11-2	.	TRBJ2-5	.	CASSSQGLGETQYF	TGTGCCAGCAGCTCGCAGGGCCTCGGTGAGACCCAGTACTTC
TRBV2	.	TRBJ1-5	.	CASSVYSNQPQHF	TGTGCCAGCAGTGTGTATAGCAATCAGCCCCAGCATTTT
TRBV4-2	.	TRBJ2-1	.	CASSPEWAYNEQFF	TGTGCCAGCAGCCCCGAATGGGCATACAATGAGCAGTTCTTC
TRBV5-1	.	TRBJ2-2	.	CASSTGTSGELFF	TGCGCCAGCAGCACCGGGACTTCCGGGGAGCTGTTTTTT